These 3 T cell receptor beta chains share one sample of origin, sequenced in a study of CXCR3-negative and CXCR3-positive naive CD8 T cells. It was by 5' RACE with UMI labels that the TRB cDNA libraries were prepared. TCRdb reprocessed the 5' RACE reads, with one entry per CDR3 protein and no DNA. Recorded for this sample: over 100,000 distinct CDR3 sequences. The material sequenced was naive CXCR3- CD8+ T cells from blood. Subset noted: CD45RO-CCR7+CD27+CD95- naive CD8+ T cells lacking CXCR3 (TNR3-). These receptors were collected from a human donor in good health. Some clones in this sample may be carry-over from other donors' samples.

CDR3 loop: CAISGGESTQETQYF. This rearrangement joins TRBV10-3 to TRBJ2-5; TCRdb's assignment of TRBD1 cannot be checked, as there is no DNA. The CDR3 contains 15 residues. The germline V gene encodes CDR1 ENHRY and CDR2 SYGVKD.

This rearrangement joins TRBV12-3 or TRBV12-4 to TRBJ2-2. This CDR3 has 14 residues. The CDR3 loop reads CASSLSGYTGELFF.

This chain links TRBV7-9 with TRBJ1-6; checking the TCRdb D call of TRBD1 is not possible without DNA. The V gene's germline CDR1 is SEHNR and CDR2 FQNEAQ (reference sequence). CDR3 length: 17 amino acids. This chain's CDR3 is CASSGRQGSSYNSPLHF.